A single sample is the source of the 9 T cell receptor beta chains below, sequenced in a study of immune heterogeneity within non-small cell lung tumors (dated by TCRdb to between 2018 and 2020). Genomic DNA extracted from bulk tumor tissue served as TCR template, with about 0.65 ug gDNA amplified per sample. Multiple biopsies per primary tumor were taken during surgery, spaced as far apart as possible within the tumor mass. Patients in the study cohort, which was described as untreated, were newly diagnosed NSCLC cases going through curative surgery. Sequenced on a HiSeq X Ten. The TCR beta CDR3 region was amplified with a multiplex PCR system, in which a first round of approximately 10 cycles was run using 32 V-gene forward and 13 J-gene reverse primers. TCRdb reanalyzed the raw reads on its own, using fastp at Q25 for trimming and MiXCR for clone calling, and kept in-frame beta chains. Duplicate CDR3 protein sequences are folded into a single record with the most common DNA and genes. The sample table shows over 10,000 distinct CDR3 sequences, and roughly 22% are seen once. 3.5% to 5.5% of the sample is in the top ten clones.

The sequenced sample was lung tumor tissue. The source is a man in his sixties with non-small cell lung cancer.

This clonotype was counted at least ten times. J is TRBJ2-2 and V is TRBV11-2, with 12 positions matching TRBD1. V dropped 3 bases and J dropped 9; count of bases not matched to a gene: 8. The CDR3 sequence is 16 residues long. CDR1 and CDR2 (germline): SGHAT, FQNNGV. DNA for the CDR3: TGTGCCAGCAGCTTCCAGGGACAGGGGGCGAGGAGGGAGCTGTTTTTT. This sequence encodes CASSFQGQGARRELFF.

This clonotype was seen more than once but under ten times. J is TRBJ2-5 and V is TRBV27, with D perhaps being TRBD1 or TRBD2 (5 bases each). CDR3 length: 13 residues. CDR1 is MNHEY and CDR2 is SMNVEV in the germline V gene (reference sequence). V lost 2 bases and J 5 bases, leaving 9 bases between the germline ends. As DNA, the CDR3 is TGTGCCAGCAGTTTAGGGGGTGGGGAGACCCAGTACTTC. Protein sequence: CASSLGGGETQYF.

This clonotype was found a few times. The chain has TRBV11-3 and TRBJ2-3; 12 bases line up with TRBD2. The J segment lost 4 bases and the V segment lost 5 bases, leaving 10 bases of the junction unmatched. The V gene's germline CDR1 is SGHNT and CDR2 YENEEA. The CDR3 contains 17 residues. CDR3 sequence (DNA): TGTGCCAGCAGCCCGCGACTAGCGGGAGAAGGGTCAGATACGCAGTATTTT. Amino acids: CASSPRLAGEGSDTQYF.

This clonotype was recorded at least ten times. This chain uses TRBV12-3 or TRBV12-4 with TRBJ1-4; D is possibly TRBD1 (6 bases). The ends were cut back, 3 bases at V and 5 bases at J, with 16 bases in the middle. This CDR3 has 16 residues. The CDR3 is CASSLTLRTANEKLFF. The CDR3 DNA reads as TGTGCCAGCAGTTTGACATTAAGGACAGCCAATGAAAAACTGTTTTTT.

This clonotype occurred a few times. The rearrangement uses TRBV20-1 and TRBJ2-5, with D perhaps assigned TRBD1 or TRBD2 (5 bases each). Germline V lookup: CDR1 DFQATT, CDR2 SNEGSKA (reference sequence). The CDR3 sequence is 15 residues long. Trimming stripped 5 bases from V and 7 bases from J, with 23 bases between. The CDR3 region has the DNA TGCAGTGCTTCCTCATTATCCGGGACGAAAGGGACCCAGTACTTC. Translating gives CSASSLSGTKGTQYF.

In this sample, this clonotype turned up a few times. The gene calls are TRBV27 and TRBJ2-1, with TRBD2 matching over 7 bases. The CDR3 is made up of 17 amino acids. V was pared by 4 bases and J by 0 bases, with 9 bases of the junction left unmatched. Germline V CDR1 and CDR2: MNHEY, SMNVEV (reference sequence). As DNA, the CDR3 is TGTGCCAGCAGTTCTGGAGCGGGACCCAGCTCCTACAATGAGCAGTTCTTC. Translated, it gives CASSSGAGPSSYNEQFF.

The V gene is TRBV20-1, the J gene TRBJ1-2; a possible D gene is TRBD1 (5 bases). Germline V gives CDR1 DFQATT, CDR2 SNEGSKA (reference sequence). The CDR3 length is 16 residues. With 3 bases removed from V and 6 bases from J, the gap between germline ends came to 23 bases. CDR3 residues: CSASPINYGTRDGYTF. The CDR3 bases are TGCAGTGCTAGCCCAATCAATTACGGGACCCGAGATGGCTACACCTTC.

The chain combines TRBV4-1 with TRBJ2-2; possibly TRBD1 for D (6 bases). Per germline, CDR1 MGHRA and CDR2 YSYEKL. CDR3 length: 14 amino acids. Between the trimmed V and J ends, which lost 10 bases and 6 bases, there was a span of 18 bases. As DNA, the CDR3 is TGCGCCACCTCACCTATAGGGGGACCCGGGGAGCTGTTTTTT. Its protein is CATSPIGGPGELFF.

The chain recombines TRBV20-1 with TRBJ2-7; TRBD2 matches at 10 bases. CDR3 length equals 14 residues. Trimming at V came to 3 bases and at J to 5 bases, leaving 7 bases not matched to a gene. Germline CDR1 is DFQATT and CDR2 is SNEGSKA (reference sequence). CDR3: CSASSGRGKNEQYF. CDR3 bases: TGCAGTGCTAGCAGCGGGAGGGGGAAAAACGAGCAGTACTTC.